The entry below gives a single T cell receptor beta chain sequence along with its context. Its antigen is not identified. The entry originates in a study of cytomegalovirus exposure and HLA in healthy donors. The CDR3 sequence is 18 residues long. In germline, CDR1 is MNHNS, CDR2 SASEGT. Findings of the study overall: Later analysis suggested links between common viral pathogens and several top significant clusters.

With 60 Vbeta and 13 Jbeta primers, the PCR was carried out. Using immunoSEQ multiplex PCR, the repertoire was profiled, and TCRdb retains in-frame clones only, with some absent. The sample consists of roughly 280,000 clones, around two thirds of them appearing once. The receptor was derived from a female donor in good health and CMV-seronegative. The sample consisted of PBMCs. This chain links TRBV6-1 with TRBJ2-5; D is ambiguous. The DNA end favors TRBJ2-7, so the J call may be wrong. CDR3 sequence reads: CASSEVWSRSPKDYEQYF. CDR3 sequence (DNA): TGTGCCAGCAGTGAAGTCTGGTCCCGGTCCCCCAAGGACTACGAGCAGTACTTC.